This is a list of T cell receptor beta chains from one sample in a study of control samples from healthy donors and cancer patients. Clones were read by immunoSEQ multiplex PCR, and TCRdb kept only the in-frame ones, dropping some. The table shows roughly 120,000 clones, with more than 85% occurring only once. The source material was blood. The source is a woman aged 18-29 years in good health. The CDR3 runs from the conserved cysteine through the conserved F or W. A D gene is named only where the DNA matches it firmly. Expanded clones get a size class; other rows say once, few or many, or leave the size out.

d_gene: TRBD2; abundance: -; j_gene: TRBJ2-6; v_gene: TRBV18; CDR3nt: TGTGCCAGCTCACCGAGACTAGCGGGAGTAGGTGGGGCCAACGTCCTGACTTTC; CDR3aa: CASSPRLAGVGGANVLTF
d_gene: -; abundance: -; j_gene: TRBJ1-1; v_gene: TRBV29-1; CDR3nt: TGCAGCGCCACAGAGATAATGAACACTGAAGCTTTCTTT; CDR3aa: CSATEIMNTEAFF
d_gene: -; abundance: once; j_gene: TRBJ1-4; v_gene: TRBV6-6; CDR3nt: TGTGCCAGCAGTTACTCGTATAACAGGGTGCATGAAAAACTGTTTTTT; CDR3aa: CASSYSYNRVHEKLFF
d_gene: TRBD2; abundance: once; j_gene: TRBJ2-3; v_gene: TRBV7-2; CDR3nt: TGTGCCAGCAGCTCCGGACTAGCGACAGATACGCAGTATTTT; CDR3aa: CASSSGLATDTQYF
d_gene: TRBD2; abundance: -; j_gene: TRBJ2-1; v_gene: TRBV4-1; CDR3nt: TGCGCCAGCAGCCACGGAGTAGCGGGAGAGACACTTGATGAGCAGTTCTTC; CDR3aa: CASSHGVAGETLDEQFF
d_gene: -; abundance: -; j_gene: TRBJ2-5; v_gene: TRBV2; CDR3nt: TGTGCCAGCAGTGGTTCGAGCTGGGAGACCCAGTACTTC; CDR3aa: CASSGSSWETQYF
d_gene: TRBD1; abundance: -; j_gene: TRBJ1-1; v_gene: TRBV9; CDR3nt: TGTGCCAGCCAGTCCCGGGACAGGGGTGAAGCTTTCTTT; CDR3aa: CASQSRDRGEAFF
d_gene: TRBD2; abundance: -; j_gene: TRBJ2-6; v_gene: TRBV3-1/TRBV3-2; CDR3nt: TGTGCCAGGTTCGAGCGGGAGGGAATCGGGGCCAACGTCCTGACTTTC; CDR3aa: CARFEREGIGANVLTF
d_gene: TRBD1; abundance: -; j_gene: TRBJ2-3; v_gene: TRBV28; CDR3nt: TGTGCCAGCAGACCACAGACAGGGTTTTACACAGATACGCAGTATTTT; CDR3aa: CASRPQTGFYTDTQYF
d_gene: TRBD2; abundance: -; j_gene: TRBJ2-2; v_gene: TRBV7-2; CDR3nt: TGTGCCAGCAGCTTTCAGGCTAGCGGCACCGGGGAGCTGTTTTTT; CDR3aa: CASSFQASGTGELFF
d_gene: TRBD1; abundance: -; j_gene: TRBJ1-5; v_gene: TRBV28; CDR3nt: TGTGCCAGCAGTTTATCTGTGACAGGGGGACCCGGCAATCAGCCCCAGCATTTT; CDR3aa: CASSLSVTGGPGNQPQHF
d_gene: TRBD2; abundance: -; j_gene: TRBJ2-1; v_gene: TRBV4-3; CDR3nt: TGCGCCAGCAGCCCAAGTTCGAGGACTAGCGGATACAATGAGCAGTTCTTC; CDR3aa: CASSPSSRTSGYNEQFF
d_gene: -; abundance: -; j_gene: TRBJ2-5; v_gene: TRBV7-9; CDR3nt: TGTGCCAGCGAGCTGGGGACCGAAGAGACCCAGTACTTC; CDR3aa: CASELGTEETQYF
d_gene: -; abundance: -; j_gene: TRBJ1-6; v_gene: TRBV6-5; CDR3nt: TGTGCCAGCAGTCTTTACAGGGATACTTCACCCCTCCACTTT; CDR3aa: CASSLYRDTSPLHF
d_gene: TRBD1; abundance: -; j_gene: TRBJ1-6; v_gene: TRBV28; CDR3nt: TGTGCCAGCAGTCGACAGGGGGCCGGATATAATTCACCCCTCCACTTT; CDR3aa: CASSRQGAGYNSPLHF
d_gene: TRBD1; abundance: once; j_gene: TRBJ1-4; v_gene: TRBV5-1; CDR3nt: TGCGCCAGCAGCCCGCTGATGCCCGGGACAGGGTACCGGAATGAAAAACTGTTTTTT; CDR3aa: CASSPLMPGTGYRNEKLFF
d_gene: -; abundance: -; j_gene: TRBJ2-5; v_gene: TRBV3-1/TRBV3-2; CDR3nt: TGTGCCAGCAGCCAAGGAGTCCAAGAGACCCAGTACTTC; CDR3aa: CASSQGVQETQYF
d_gene: -; abundance: -; j_gene: TRBJ1-4; v_gene: TRBV18; CDR3nt: TGTGCCAGCTCCGCGGGAGTTAATGAAAAACTGTTTTTT; CDR3aa: CASSAGVNEKLFF
d_gene: -; abundance: once; j_gene: TRBJ1-5; v_gene: TRBV28; CDR3nt: TGTGCCAGCCGGGACGGGGGCGGCAATCAGCCCCAGCATTTT; CDR3aa: CASRDGGGNQPQHF
d_gene: -; abundance: -; j_gene: TRBJ1-1; v_gene: TRBV5-1; CDR3nt: TGCGCCAGCAGCTTGGACGGTGGGACTGAAGCTTTCTTT; CDR3aa: CASSLDGGTEAFF
d_gene: -; abundance: -; j_gene: TRBJ1-3; v_gene: TRBV18; CDR3nt: TGTGCCAGCTCCCGATCCACGGGAAACACCATATATTTT; CDR3aa: CASSRSTGNTIYF
d_gene: TRBD2; abundance: -; j_gene: TRBJ2-5; v_gene: TRBV5-1; CDR3nt: TGCGCCAGCAGCTTGGACAGTAGCGGGGGCATTCAAGAGACCCAGTACTTC; CDR3aa: CASSLDSSGGIQETQYF
d_gene: -; abundance: -; j_gene: TRBJ2-5; v_gene: TRBV19; CDR3nt: TGTGCCAGTAGTATAGGCGGAAACGGTGAGACCCAGTACTTC; CDR3aa: CASSIGGNGETQYF
d_gene: -; abundance: -; j_gene: TRBJ2-7; v_gene: TRBV28; CDR3nt: TGTGCCAGCAGTTTATTGACGTCATTAGGCTCCTACGAGCAGTACTTC; CDR3aa: CASSLLTSLGSYEQYF
d_gene: -; abundance: few; j_gene: TRBJ2-3; v_gene: TRBV15; CDR3nt: TGTGCCACCAGTGCTGGGAAGAGCGCAGATACGCAGTATTTT; CDR3aa: CATSAGKSADTQYF
d_gene: -; abundance: once; j_gene: TRBJ2-7; v_gene: TRBV5-4; CDR3nt: TGTGCCAGCAGCTTATCCCGGGACAACTACGAGCAGTACTTC; CDR3aa: CASSLSRDNYEQYF
d_gene: TRBD1; abundance: -; j_gene: TRBJ2-2; v_gene: TRBV19; CDR3nt: TGTGCCAGTAGCGACAGGGCGAACACCGGGGAGCTGTTTTTT; CDR3aa: CASSDRANTGELFF
d_gene: -; abundance: once; j_gene: TRBJ1-2; v_gene: TRBV19; CDR3nt: TGTGCCAGTAGTATCGTATGGGACTATGGCTACACCTTC; CDR3aa: CASSIVWDYGYTF
d_gene: -; abundance: -; j_gene: TRBJ1-2; v_gene: TRBV5-1; CDR3nt: TGCGCCAGCAGCTTGACGTCCGAAGGCGGCTACACCTTC; CDR3aa: CASSLTSEGGYTF
d_gene: -; abundance: -; j_gene: TRBJ2-5; v_gene: TRBV7-3; CDR3nt: TGTGCCAGCAGCTTTACGTCAGGAGGCCAAGAGACCCAGTACTTC; CDR3aa: CASSFTSGGQETQYF
d_gene: TRBD1; abundance: -; j_gene: TRBJ1-6; v_gene: TRBV5-6; CDR3nt: TGTGCCAGCAGCGTAGAGGACAGGCTAGGCTCCTATAATTCACCCCTCCACTTT; CDR3aa: CASSVEDRLGSYNSPLHF
d_gene: TRBD1; abundance: once; j_gene: TRBJ1-5; v_gene: TRBV9; CDR3nt: TGTGCCAGCAGCGCGGGGACAGGGGGCAAGGGCCAGCCCCAGCATTTT; CDR3aa: CASSAGTGGKGQPQHF
d_gene: TRBD1; abundance: -; j_gene: TRBJ2-3; v_gene: TRBV7-3; CDR3nt: TGTGCCAGCAGCCCAAAAGGGGGCGCTTCAGATACGCAGTATTTT; CDR3aa: CASSPKGGASDTQYF
d_gene: -; abundance: -; j_gene: TRBJ2-1; v_gene: TRBV2; CDR3nt: TGTGCCAGCAGTGGACATCATGAGCAGTTCTTC; CDR3aa: CASSGHHEQFF
d_gene: -; abundance: few; j_gene: TRBJ1-2; v_gene: TRBV7-9; CDR3nt: TGTGCCAGCAGCTTAACGGCGAATAATGGCTACACCTTC; CDR3aa: CASSLTANNGYTF